This T cell receptor (beta chain) was identified during a study of blood T cell repertoires in COVID-19. Study information: Donors in the United States, Italy and Spain gave samples during acute or convalescent COVID-19.

Method: immunoSEQ multiplex PCR; TCRdb's copy keeps in-frame clones and lacks some. The sample contains 310,000 or so clones, approximately 90% of which appear only once. Recruitment covered about 26 US areas and drew participants whose ages spanned about 18 to 95 years. Participant reports of clinical history set cohort assignment. Cohort 3 donors were reported recovered after two negative PCRs, clearance, or symptom resolution. V was pared by 9 bases and J by 2 bases, with 10 bases between. The CDR3 consists of 12 residues. CDR1 LNHDA and CDR2 SQIVND come from the germline V gene (reference sequence). This clone appeared a few times.

The chain carries TRBV19 and TRBJ1-2; D gene ambiguous. The sample consisted of PBMCs or T cells enriched from blood (not recorded which). The receptor was isolated from a young woman who had recovered from COVID-19. The CDR3 region has the DNA TGTGCCAGCTCCCCCAGGAACTATGGCTACACCTTC. It yields the protein CASSPRNYGYTF. Combining the CDR3 with reference TRBV19 and TRBJ1-2 gives the whole variable domain DGGITQSPKYLFRKEGQNVTLSCEQNLNHDAMYWYRQDPGQGLRLIYYSQIVNDFQKGDIAEGYSVSREKKESFPLTVTSAQKNPTAFYLCASSPRNYGYTFGSGTRLTVV.